Following are 32 T cell receptor beta chains from one sample sequenced in a study of identical twins. One entry per CDR3 protein, called by TCRdb with MiXCR from the 5' RACE reads. This sample has approximately 630,000 distinct CDR3 sequences, with just over 7% found just once. The same specimen was also included in a second study, on yellow fever vaccine responses in identical twins.

The sample comprised PBMCs. The receptors here all came from a woman in her late teens or twenties in good health.

This clonotype was counted many times. This chain uses TRBV29-1 with TRBJ2-2; no firm D call. Germline CDR1 SQVTM, CDR2 ANQGSEA. V was shortened by 2 bases and J by 2 bases, with 6 bases between the two germline ends. This CDR3 comprises 13 residues. The CDR3 DNA sequence: TGCAGCGTTGAACGGACCAACACCGGGGAGCTGTTTTTT. Its translation is CSVERTNTGELFF.

This clonotype was counted many times. V is TRBV3-1 and J is TRBJ2-1; 7 nucleotides match TRBD2. J was trimmed by 0 bases and V by 4 bases; bases with no gene match: 6. Germline V lookup: CDR1 LGHDT, CDR2 YNNKEL (reference sequence). The CDR3 totals 16 residues. This CDR3 is CASSPRGGSSYNEQFF. CDR3 in DNA: TGTGCCAGCAGCCCCCGAGGCGGGAGCTCCTACAATGAGCAGTTCTTC.

This clonotype has a count of ten or more. V and J are TRBV12-3 or TRBV12-4 and TRBJ1-5; no clear D gene. The CDR3 runs to 12 residues. V shed 4 bases and J shed 5 bases, with 6 bases lying between them. CDR3 residues: CASSSTHQPQHF. CDR3 in DNA: TGTGCCAGCAGTTCCACCCATCAGCCCCAGCATTTT.

The chain recombines TRBV20-1 with TRBJ1-1; perhaps TRBD1 as D (6 bases). Trimming pared 3 bases from V and 6 bases from J, leaving 20 bases between. The CDR3 contains 15 residues. Germline V gene lookup returns CDR1 DFQATT and CDR2 SNEGSKA (reference sequence). This CDR3 reads CSASLSRGGKAEAFF. The CDR3 bases are TGCAGTGCTAGCCTCTCCAGGGGTGGGAAGGCTGAAGCTTTCTTT.

The gene calls are TRBV24-1 and TRBJ2-3; TRBD2 might be the D (5 bases). V was clipped by 9 bases and J by 3 bases, with 18 bases between them. Germline lookup yields CDR1 KGHDR and CDR2 SFDVKD. The CDR3 is 15 residues long. The CDR3 sequence is CATGTGEGLTDTQYF. In nucleotides, the CDR3 is TGTGCCACCGGCACGGGTGAGGGCCTGACAGATACGCAGTATTTT.

The table lists this clonotype with many counts. The chain carries TRBV11-2 and TRBJ1-5; the D is unclear. The V gene lost 5 bases and the J gene lost 0 bases, with 26 bases spanning the gap. Per the germline V gene, CDR1 is SGHAT and CDR2 is FQNNGV. The CDR3 length is 20 residues. The CDR3, as DNA: TGTGCCAGCAGCGTTTCGCTGGAACCCCCGACTACCTATAGCAATCAGCCCCAGCATTTT. It encodes CASSVSLEPPTTYSNQPQHF.

This chain connects TRBV25-1 to TRBJ1-4; D not certain. Trimming left V 3 bases short and J 8 bases short, with 16 bases between. There are 15 residues in the CDR3. CDR1 is MGHDK and CDR2 is SYGVNS in the germline V gene. The CDR3 spells CASSDLAPPVEKLFF. The CDR3 DNA reads TGTGCCAGCAGTGATCTGGCCCCCCCAGTGGAAAAACTGTTTTTT.

The chain is built from TRBV9 and TRBJ2-7; D is perhaps TRBD2 (6 bases). This CDR3 is built from 15 residues. Germline V lookup: CDR1 SGDLS, CDR2 YYNGEE. Trimming took 2 bases from V and 2 from J, leaving 14 bases between them. The CDR3 bases are TGTGCCAGCAGCGTCTTTAGCGGACCGACCTACGAGCAGTACTTC. Translation gives CASSVFSGPTYEQYF.

This rearrangement joins TRBV2 to TRBJ2-1; 10 bases are shared with TRBD2. Trimming removed 6 bases from V and 3 bases from J; junction bases left unmatched: 5. Germline lookup yields CDR1 SNHLY and CDR2 FYNNEI. CDR3 length equals 15 residues. The CDR3 DNA sequence: TGTGCCAGCAGCGCCGAGCGGGGGGGCTACAATGAGCAGTTCTTC. It specifies CASSAERGGYNEQFF.

This clonotype was detected a few times. The chain has TRBV20-1 and TRBJ1-5; D not resolved. The CDR3 runs to 12 residues. Germline V gene sequence: CDR1 DFQATT, CDR2 SNEGSKA (reference sequence). Trimming stripped 2 bases from V and 4 bases from J, with 6 bases between. The CDR3, as DNA: TGCAGTGCTAGAAAGTTTAATCAGCCCCAGCATTTT. It translates to CSARKFNQPQHF.

The rearrangement joins TRBV3-1 to TRBJ1-1, with D unresolved. V was pared by 4 bases and J by 4 bases, with 7 bases between. CDR1 and CDR2 (germline): LGHDT, YNNKEL (reference sequence). The CDR3 sequence is 12 residues long. The CDR3 loop reads CASSRIGTEAFF. The CDR3 DNA reads TGTGCCAGCAGCCGAATAGGCACTGAAGCTTTCTTT.

This clonotype has a handful of counts. The CDR3 reads CASSQGRLANEQFF. In DNA, the CDR3 is TGTGCCAGCAGCCAAGGGCGGCTAGCCAATGAGCAGTTCTTC. The chain joins TRBV3-1 to TRBJ2-1; the D gene is possibly TRBD2 (5 bases). The CDR3 has 14 residues. Trimming shortened V by 1 base and J by 6 bases, and 10 bases separated the two germline ends. Germline V gene data show CDR1 as LGHDT and CDR2 as YNNKEL (reference sequence).

The chain joins TRBV7-8 to TRBJ1-1, with D possibly being TRBD1 (5 bases). This CDR3 region has 15 residues. The germline CDR1 and CDR2 sequences are SGHVS and FQNEAQ. V lost 1 base, J lost 2 bases, and 11 bases lay in between. CDR3 residues: CASSLEAQANTEAFF. CDR3 sequence (DNA): TGTGCCAGCAGCTTAGAGGCACAGGCCAACACTGAAGCTTTCTTT. The whole variable domain, filled in from reference TRBV7-8 and TRBJ1-1, reads GAGVSQSPRYKVAKRGQDVALRCDPISGHVSLFWYQQALGQGPEFLTYFQNEAQLDKSGLPSDRFFAERPEGSVSTLKIQRTQQEDSAVYLCASSLEAQANTEAFFGQGTRLTVV.

This clonotype appeared many times. The chain joins TRBV12-3 or TRBV12-4 to TRBJ2-1; D perhaps matches TRBD2 (5 bases). V lost 6 bases, J lost 6 bases, and 21 bases lay in between. The CDR3 runs 16 residues. CDR3 DNA sequence: TGTGCCAGCAGCCCCTTCGGGTCACTAGGGCTCAATGAGCAGTTCTTC. Encoded protein: CASSPFGSLGLNEQFF.

This clonotype was seen a few times. The rearrangement links TRBV28 to TRBJ2-3, with D perhaps TRBD2 (7 bases). Trimming removed 6 bases at V and 3 bases at J, with 19 bases between. CDR3 length: 16 residues. The germline CDR1 and CDR2 sequences are MDHEN and SYDVKM. The CDR3 nucleotides are TGTGCCAGCAGCCCCGGACTAGAAGGGGGAACAGATACGCAGTATTTT. This translates into CASSPGLEGGTDTQYF. Drawing the rest from reference TRBV28 and TRBJ2-3, the complete variable domain is DVKVTQSSRYLVKRTGEKVFLECVQDMDHENMFWYRQDPGLGLRLIYFSYDVKMKEKGDIPEGYSVSREKKERFSLILESASTNQTSMYLCASSPGLEGGTDTQYFGPGTRLTVL.

This clonotype has more than one count but fewer than ten. The genes are TRBV29-1 and TRBJ2-4; TRBD1 aligns across 9 bases. Looked up from germline, CDR1 is SQVTM and CDR2 is ANQGSEA. Losses at the gene ends were 4 bases for V and 6 bases for J; bases not matched to a gene: 7. The CDR3 is 14 amino acids. The CDR3 protein is CSVGMDRGVNIQYF. The CDR3 DNA follows: TGCAGCGTTGGTATGGACAGGGGAGTAAACATTCAGTACTTC. Supplemented by reference TRBV29-1 and TRBJ2-4, the full variable domain reads SAVISQKPSRDICQRGTSLTIQCQVDSQVTMMFWYRQQPGQSLTLIATANQGSEATYESGFVIDKFPISRPNLTFSTLTVSNMSPEDSSIYLCSVGMDRGVNIQYFGAGTRLSVL.

Ten or more counts support this clonotype. The chain recombines TRBV29-1 with TRBJ1-2; D perhaps matches TRBD1 (6 bases). The CDR3 length is 12 residues. V was shortened by 7 bases and J by 7 bases, with 16 bases between the two germline ends. Per the germline V gene, CDR1 is SQVTM and CDR2 is ANQGSEA. In DNA form, the CDR3 reads TGCAGCGCCTACACAGGGTTCGGTGGCTACACCTTC. As protein: CSAYTGFGGYTF.

This clonotype was seen many times. The chain couples TRBV12-3 or TRBV12-4 to TRBJ1-3; D is possibly TRBD1 (6 bases). This CDR3 has 12 residues. Trimming left V 5 bases short and J 7 bases short, with 9 bases between. The CDR3 reads CASSRGRNTIYF. CDR3 sequence (DNA): TGTGCCAGCAGTCGGGGGCGGAACACCATATATTTT.

At least ten counts were recorded for this clonotype. The chain joins TRBV27 to TRBJ2-7; unclear D gene. V was pared by 7 bases and J by 7 bases, with 20 bases between. Germline CDR1 and CDR2: MNHEY and SMNVEV (reference sequence). There are 14 residues in the CDR3. The DNA for the CDR3 is TGTGCCAGCAAACCACAAGAGGCTGATAGGGAGCAGTACTTC. It specifies CASKPQEADREQYF.

This rearrangement joins TRBV19 to TRBJ1-6; weak D call: TRBD1 (6 bases). The CDR3 length is 15 residues. CDR1 is LNHDA and CDR2 is SQIVND in the germline V gene (reference sequence). Trimming pared 3 bases from V and 7 bases from J, leaving 13 bases between. CDR3 DNA: TGTGCCAGTAGTATGGGCAGGGGTCGGAATTCACCCCTCCACTTT. It translates to CASSMGRGRNSPLHF.

This clonotype was seen a few times. This chain connects TRBV28 to TRBJ2-1; TRBD2 aligns across 9 bases. Germline CDR1 and CDR2: MDHEN and SYDVKM. The CDR3 sequence is 15 residues long. With V trimmed by 3 bases and J by 9 bases, 9 bases remained unmatched. The CDR3: CASSFFAGGQLEQFF. The CDR3 nucleotides read TGTGCCAGCAGTTTTTTTGCGGGGGGGCAACTTGAGCAGTTCTTC.

The chain joins TRBV27 to TRBJ1-2; possibly TRBD1 for D (6 bases). This CDR3 region has 13 residues. The germline CDR1 and CDR2 sequences are MNHEY and SMNVEV (reference sequence). Trimming removed 8 bases at V and 8 bases at J, with 18 bases between. The CDR3 sequence is CASGQQGERGYTF. DNA for the CDR3: TGTGCCAGCGGTCAACAGGGAGAGAGAGGCTACACCTTC.

This clonotype appeared many times. The J gene is TRBJ2-3, the V gene TRBV20-1; 15 nucleotides line up with TRBD2. The junction had 5 bases not matched to a gene; V was cut back by 4 bases and J by 6 bases. The CDR3 loop spans 15 amino acids. CDR1 and CDR2 (germline): DFQATT, SNEGSKA (reference sequence). CDR3 sequence reads: CSATLGTSGRDTQYF. The CDR3 DNA reads as TGCAGTGCTACGCTAGGGACTAGCGGGAGGGATACGCAGTATTTT.

The V gene is TRBV12-3 or TRBV12-4, the J gene TRBJ2-7, with 14 bases identical to TRBD2. The CDR3 has 16 residues. With 6 bases clipped from V and 5 bases from J, the junction kept 9 bases outside the gene matches. CDR3 DNA: TGTGCCAGCAGCCTACCGGGACTAGCGGGAGTAAACGAGCAGTACTTC. Translation gives CASSLPGLAGVNEQYF.

At least ten counts were recorded for this clonotype. The V and J genes are TRBV12-3 or TRBV12-4 and TRBJ2-2; the D call may be TRBD1 or TRBD2 (5 bases each). The CDR3 totals 15 residues. V dropped 2 bases and J dropped 4 bases, with 11 bases sitting between them. CDR3: CASSLYGTGTGELFF. The CDR3 nucleotides are TGTGCCAGCAGTTTATACGGGACGGGCACCGGGGAGCTGTTTTTT.

The gene calls are TRBV28 and TRBJ2-3, with 7 bases that match TRBD1. CDR1 MDHEN and CDR2 SYDVKM come from the germline V gene. J was trimmed by 2 bases and V by 3 bases; bases with no gene match: 5. This CDR3 has 15 residues. CDR3 sequence reads: CASSFGQALTDTQYF. CDR3 DNA sequence: TGTGCCAGCAGTTTCGGACAGGCGCTCACAGATACGCAGTATTTT.

The chain recombines TRBV2 with TRBJ2-1; D not resolved. Per the germline V gene, CDR1 is SNHLY and CDR2 is FYNNEI. Trimming stripped 1 base from V and 0 bases from J, with 7 bases between. The CDR3 extends over 15 amino acids. The CDR3 sequence: CASSEGRHSYNEQFF. Written as DNA, the CDR3 is TGTGCCAGCAGTGAAGGACGACACTCCTACAATGAGCAGTTCTTC.

V is TRBV28 and J is TRBJ2-4; TRBD1 aligns across 8 bases. The CDR3 runs to 18 residues. In germline, CDR1 is MDHEN, CDR2 SYDVKM. The trim removed 6 bases at V and 1 base at J, leaving 14 bases unmatched. DNA of the CDR3: TGTGCCAGCAGCAAGGGACAGGAACGAATAATGGCCAAAAACATTCAGTACTTC. This codes for CASSKGQERIMAKNIQYF.

The rearrangement joins TRBV29-1 to TRBJ2-4; no firm D call. Trimming left V 0 bases short and J 4 bases short, with 13 bases between. The CDR3 runs 15 residues. Germline CDR1 and CDR2: SQVTM and ANQGSEA. CDR3 coding DNA: TGCAGCGTTGAAGATGGGCGTCCCGGGAAAAACATTCAGTACTTC. This sequence encodes CSVEDGRPGKNIQYF. The whole variable domain, remainder taken from reference TRBV29-1 and TRBJ2-4, is SAVISQKPSRDICQRGTSLTIQCQVDSQVTMMFWYRQQPGQSLTLIATANQGSEATYESGFVIDKFPISRPNLTFSTLTVSNMSPEDSSIYLCSVEDGRPGKNIQYFGAGTRLSVL.

The V and J genes are TRBV25-1 and TRBJ2-3, with TRBD2 matching over 9 bases. The ends lost 2 bases at V and 3 bases at J; junction bases unmatched: 6. Germline V gene sequence: CDR1 MGHDK, CDR2 SYGVNS. This CDR3 spans 16 amino acids. CDR3 nucleotide sequence: TGTGCCAGCAGTGAACGTACTAGCGGGCCGACAGATACGCAGTATTTT. Its protein is CASSERTSGPTDTQYF.

CDR3 region: CASSVAGEGYEQYF. As DNA, the CDR3 is TGTGCCAGCAGCGTAGCAGGGGAAGGCTACGAGCAGTACTTC. The V gene is TRBV9, the J gene TRBJ2-7; D may be TRBD1 (6 bases). The CDR3 has 14 residues. In germline, CDR1 is SGDLS, CDR2 YYNGEE. The V gene lost 0 bases and the J gene lost 3 bases, with 10 bases spanning the gap.

This clonotype was picked up many times. Given the absence of the conserved phenylalanine or tryptophan at the CDR3 end, a read error is likely. This chain connects TRBV28 to TRBJ2-1; 9 bases match TRBD2. After removal of 4 bases from V and 7 bases from J, the junction contained 5 bases not matched to a gene. Germline CDR1 and CDR2: MDHEN and SYDVKM. CDR3 size: 14 residues. The CDR3 sequence is CASSSLLAGNEQFS. CDR3 sequence (DNA): TGTGCCAGCAGTTCCTTGCTAGCGGGAAATGAGCAGTTCTCC.